One sample yielded the 10 T cell receptor beta chains listed below, sequenced in a study of CD8 T cells in ankylosing spondylitis. TCRdb analysed the 5' RACE reads with MiXCR anew, one entry per CDR3 protein. The sample includes 200,000 to 300,000 distinct CDR3 sequences, roughly a third seen only once; the top ten take roughly 4%. What was sequenced was blood, either unsorted or a sorted T cell fraction (not recorded which). These receptors all stem from a male donor with ankylosing spondylitis or in good health (not recorded which).

The rearrangement uses TRBV13 and TRBJ2-7; a possible D gene is TRBD1 (6 bases). This CDR3 is built from 12 residues. Trimming left V 4 bases short and J 5 bases short, with 9 bases between. Germline V CDR1 and CDR2: PRHDT, FYEKMQ (reference sequence). The CDR3 nucleotides read TGTGCCAGCAGCTACCAGGGGAACGAGCAGTACTTC. Translating it yields CASSYQGNEQYF.

V and J are TRBV27 and TRBJ2-5, with 7 bases aligning to TRBD1. Germline V gene sequence: CDR1 MNHEY, CDR2 SMNVEV (reference sequence). CDR3 length equals 14 residues. J lost 2 bases, V lost 6 bases, and 6 bases had no gene match. DNA of the CDR3: TGTGCCAGCAGACACGGGACAGATCAAGAGACCCAGTACTTC. Protein sequence: CASRHGTDQETQYF.

The chain recombines TRBV10-3 with TRBJ2-7; a possible D gene is TRBD2 (5 bases). The CDR3 length is 13 residues. V was cut by 6 bases and J by 3 bases, with 12 bases left in between. The germline CDR1 and CDR2 sequences are ENHRY and SYGVKD. In DNA form, the CDR3 reads TGTGCCATCAGATTCGGGGTAAACTACGAGCAGTACTTC. Residues: CAIRFGVNYEQYF.

The chain combines TRBV12-3 or TRBV12-4 with TRBJ1-2, with 7 bases matching TRBD1. V trimming: 3 bases; J trimming: 7 bases; junction bases outside the gene matches: 11. This CDR3 has 15 residues. The CDR3 sequence: CASSFGGGAVGGYTF. DNA of the CDR3: TGTGCCAGCAGTTTTGGAGGGGGCGCGGTGGGTGGCTACACCTTC.

The chain couples TRBV7-9 to TRBJ2-1; D is possibly TRBD1 (5 bases). The CDR3 runs 14 residues. The V end was cut by 5 bases, the J end by 5 bases, with 13 bases between. In germline, CDR1 is SEHNR, CDR2 FQNEAQ (reference sequence). The CDR3 nucleotides are TGTGCCAGCAGCCCCCGCCAGGGTGACAATGAGCAGTTCTTC. Residues: CASSPRQGDNEQFF. The entire variable domain, with the rest obtained from reference TRBV7-9 and TRBJ2-1, is as follows: DTGVSQNPRHKITKRGQNVTFRCDPISEHNRLYWYRQTLGQGPEFLTYFQNEAQLEKSRLLSDRFSAERPKGSFSTLEIQRTEQGDSAMYLCASSPRQGDNEQFFGPGTRLTVL.

This clonotype appeared a few times. The J gene is TRBJ2-3, the V gene TRBV6-1, with 8 bases aligning to TRBD2. CDR1 is MNHNS, CDR2 SASEGT, per germline. Trimming at V came to 6 bases and at J to 8 bases, leaving 10 bases not matched to a gene. The CDR3 runs 14 residues. CDR3 protein: CASRRGALTGTQYF. Written as DNA, the CDR3 is TGTGCCAGCAGGCGGGGGGCCTTAACCGGTACGCAGTATTTT.

This clonotype was seen once. V and J are TRBV12-3 or TRBV12-4 and TRBJ2-1; D remains ambiguous. The germline V and J ends were trimmed by 1 base and 5 bases, with 12 bases remaining between them. The CDR3 totals 15 residues. Here the CDR3 DNA reads TGTGCCAGCAGTTTAGAGAGGAACGGAGACAATGAGCAGTTCTTC. Amino acid sequence: CASSLERNGDNEQFF.

This clonotype was seen just once. V is TRBV5-1 and J is TRBJ2-7; no definite D call. Trimming stripped 3 bases from V and 1 base from J, with 5 bases between. From germline, CDR1 is SGHRS and CDR2 YFSETQ. The CDR3 totals 12 residues. The chain's CDR3 is CASSSMSYEQYF. CDR3 DNA: TGCGCCAGCAGCTCAATGTCCTACGAGCAGTACTTC.

The J gene is TRBJ2-7, the V gene TRBV15; TRBD1 aligns across 8 bases. The CDR3 runs to 15 residues. From germline, CDR1 is LNHNV and CDR2 YYDKDF (reference sequence). The J segment lost 2 bases and the V segment lost 1 base, leaving 4 bases of the junction unmatched. CDR3 sequence reads: CATSRGTGWTYEQYF. The CDR3 DNA is TGTGCCACCAGCAGAGGGACAGGGTGGACCTACGAGCAGTACTTC.

This chain connects TRBV5-5 to TRBJ2-3, with D unresolved. Trimming took 1 base from V and 3 from J, leaving 9 bases between them. Germline values: CDR1 SGHKS, CDR2 YYEKEE (reference sequence). The length of the CDR3 is 14 residues. This CDR3 reads CASSLWRVTDTQYF. The DNA for the CDR3 is TGTGCCAGCAGCTTGTGGAGAGTGACAGATACGCAGTATTTT. Drawing the rest from reference TRBV5-5 and TRBJ2-3, the complete variable domain is DAGVTQSPTHLIKTRGQQVTLRCSPISGHKSVSWYQQVLGQGPQFIFQYYEKEERGRGNFPDRFSARQFPNYSSELNVNALLLGDSALYLCASSLWRVTDTQYFGPGTRLTVL.